A selection of T cell receptor beta chains follows, all from one sample in a study of T-cell reconstitution after alpha-beta-depleted transplantation in children. TCRdb passed the PCR reads through MiXCR, listing each CDR3 protein once. Of more than 200,000 distinct CDR3 sequences detected, more than 15% appear once; the ten largest clones hold about two fifths. The sequences come from PBMCs, mostly from graft donor cells, collected 360 days after TCRalphabeta/CD19-depleted stem cell transplant. The receptors were gathered from a male patient between 2 and 10 years old who had a stem cell transplant for acute lymphoblastic leukemia, so the T cells may come from the graft donor. CDR3s include the opening cysteine and the closing phenylalanine or tryptophan. Fields, in order: clone size, J gene, V gene, D gene, CDR3 protein, CDR3 DNA. The D gene is left open where the match is weak. Rows give clone size only sometimes, using once, few, many, or a class for an expanded clone.

clone size: few
J gene: TRBJ1-5
V gene: TRBV27
D gene: NA
CDR3 protein: CASSLTGTVNQPQHF
CDR3 DNA: TGTGCCAGCAGTTTGACGGGGACGGTCAATCAGCCCCAGCATTTT

clone size: NA
J gene: TRBJ2-3
V gene: TRBV5-1
D gene: NA
CDR3 protein: CASSLGLVTDTQYF
CDR3 DNA: TGCGCCAGCAGCCTCGGACTCGTCACAGATACGCAGTATTTT

clone size: many
J gene: TRBJ2-1
V gene: TRBV5-5
D gene: TRBD1
CDR3 protein: CASSRQGKYNEQFF
CDR3 DNA: TGTGCCAGCAGCCGACAGGGGAAATACAATGAGCAGTTCTTC

clone size: many
J gene: TRBJ1-5
V gene: TRBV5-1
D gene: NA
CDR3 protein: CASSLAAMPNQPQHF
CDR3 DNA: TGCGCCAGCAGCTTGGCGGCCATGCCCAATCAGCCCCAGCATTTT

clone size: NA
J gene: TRBJ2-7
V gene: TRBV7-2
D gene: TRBD2
CDR3 protein: CASSFSGGPLEQYF
CDR3 DNA: TGTGCCAGCAGCTTTAGCGGGGGGCCACTCGAGCAGTACTTC

clone size: NA
J gene: TRBJ1-5
V gene: TRBV2
D gene: NA
CDR3 protein: CASNLGGGRNQPQHF
CDR3 DNA: TGTGCCAGCAACCTGGGTGGGGGGCGGAATCAGCCCCAGCATTTT

clone size: NA
J gene: TRBJ2-1
V gene: TRBV5-4
D gene: TRBD2
CDR3 protein: CASSPGGFNEQFF
CDR3 DNA: TGTGCCAGCAGCCCCGGGGGGTTCAATGAGCAGTTCTTC

clone size: NA
J gene: TRBJ1-1
V gene: TRBV20-1
D gene: NA
CDR3 protein: CSKHNRANTEAFF
CDR3 DNA: TGCAGCAAGCACAATCGGGCGAACACTGAAGCTTTCTTT

clone size: NA
J gene: TRBJ1-3
V gene: TRBV20-1
D gene: NA
CDR3 protein: CSTMRDSGNTIYF
CDR3 DNA: TGCAGTACTATGCGTGACTCTGGAAACACCATATATTTT

clone size: NA
J gene: TRBJ1-3
V gene: TRBV20-1
D gene: NA
CDR3 protein: CSARDTGPGNTIYF
CDR3 DNA: TGCAGTGCTAGAGATACAGGGCCTGGAAACACCATATATTTT

clone size: NA
J gene: TRBJ2-3
V gene: TRBV14
D gene: NA
CDR3 protein: CASSHLGHGTDTQYF
CDR3 DNA: TGTGCCAGCAGCCATTTGGGCCACGGCACAGATACGCAGTATTTT

clone size: many
J gene: TRBJ2-7
V gene: TRBV3-1
D gene: NA
CDR3 protein: CASSQDYEQYF
CDR3 DNA: TGTGCCAGCAGCCAAGACTACGAGCAGTACTTC

clone size: NA
J gene: TRBJ2-3
V gene: TRBV7-3
D gene: TRBD2
CDR3 protein: CASSLLSSGGAPDTQYF
CDR3 DNA: TGTGCCAGCAGCTTACTTTCTAGCGGGGGGGCCCCAGATACGCAGTATTTT

clone size: many
J gene: TRBJ2-7
V gene: TRBV10-3
D gene: NA
CDR3 protein: CAISESSRGPYEQYF
CDR3 DNA: TGTGCCATCAGTGAGTCGTCCAGGGGCCCCTACGAGCAGTACTTC

clone size: NA
J gene: TRBJ2-7
V gene: TRBV9
D gene: TRBD2
CDR3 protein: CASSVTSVPSYEQYF
CDR3 DNA: TGTGCCAGCAGCGTCACTAGCGTTCCCTCCTACGAGCAGTACTTC

clone size: few
J gene: TRBJ1-3
V gene: TRBV30
D gene: NA
CDR3 protein: CAWGSGQSSGNTIYF
CDR3 DNA: TGTGCCTGGGGAAGCGGCCAGAGCTCTGGAAACACCATATATTTT

clone size: NA
J gene: TRBJ2-7
V gene: TRBV29-1
D gene: TRBD2
CDR3 protein: CSVTSRVPYEQYF
CDR3 DNA: TGCAGCGTGACTAGCCGGGTCCCCTACGAGCAGTACTTC

clone size: few
J gene: TRBJ1-1
V gene: TRBV6-1
D gene: TRBD1
CDR3 protein: CASRDRGSSTEAFF
CDR3 DNA: TGTGCCAGCCGGGACAGGGGGAGTAGCACTGAAGCTTTCTTT

clone size: NA
J gene: TRBJ1-1
V gene: TRBV12-3/TRBV12-4
D gene: NA
CDR3 protein: CASSRTLNTEAFF
CDR3 DNA: TGTGCCAGCAGTCGGACGTTGAACACTGAAGCTTTCTTT

clone size: NA
J gene: TRBJ2-7
V gene: TRBV18
D gene: TRBD1
CDR3 protein: CASSPLGQGPYEQYF
CDR3 DNA: TGTGCCAGCTCACCACTGGGACAGGGCCCTTACGAGCAGTACTTC

clone size: NA
J gene: TRBJ2-7
V gene: TRBV6-5
D gene: TRBD1
CDR3 protein: CASSYSRDRLGYEQYF
CDR3 DNA: TGTGCCAGCAGTTATTCAAGGGACAGGCTGGGGTACGAGCAGTACTTC

clone size: NA
J gene: TRBJ2-1
V gene: TRBV28
D gene: NA
CDR3 protein: CASSLFIDRLGFNEQFF
CDR3 DNA: TGTGCCAGCAGTTTATTTATCGACAGGCTGGGATTCAATGAGCAGTTCTTC

clone size: NA
J gene: TRBJ2-3
V gene: TRBV27
D gene: TRBD2
CDR3 protein: CASSLLGGGGTDTQYF
CDR3 DNA: TGTGCCAGCAGTTTATTAGGCGGGGGGGGCACAGATACGCAGTATTTT

clone size: few
J gene: TRBJ2-2
V gene: TRBV5-1
D gene: NA
CDR3 protein: CASSFGEFRELFF
CDR3 DNA: TGCGCCAGCAGCTTTGGGGAGTTCCGGGAGCTGTTTTTT

clone size: NA
J gene: TRBJ2-3
V gene: TRBV6-5
D gene: NA
CDR3 protein: CASSYDGSTDTQYF
CDR3 DNA: TGTGCCAGCAGTTACGACGGGAGCACAGATACGCAGTATTTT

clone size: NA
J gene: TRBJ2-1
V gene: TRBV27
D gene: NA
CDR3 protein: CASSLWLTGYNEQFF
CDR3 DNA: TGTGCCAGCAGTTTATGGTTGACAGGTTACAATGAGCAGTTCTTC

clone size: many
J gene: TRBJ1-5
V gene: TRBV12-3/TRBV12-4
D gene: TRBD1
CDR3 protein: CASSQSGQEGSWPQHF
CDR3 DNA: TGTGCCAGCAGTCAATCGGGACAGGAGGGCTCATGGCCCCAGCATTTT

clone size: NA
J gene: TRBJ2-3
V gene: TRBV18
D gene: NA
CDR3 protein: CASSPQGFDTDTQYF
CDR3 DNA: TGTGCCAGCTCACCACAGGGGTTTGATACAGATACGCAGTATTTT

clone size: many
J gene: TRBJ1-4
V gene: TRBV6-6
D gene: NA
CDR3 protein: CASSYSIREKLFF
CDR3 DNA: TGTGCCAGCAGTTACTCGATTAGGGAAAAACTGTTTTTT

clone size: few
J gene: TRBJ2-7
V gene: TRBV12-3/TRBV12-4
D gene: NA
CDR3 protein: CASSSTGRRYEQYF
CDR3 DNA: TGTGCCAGCAGTTCGACAGGGAGGAGGTACGAGCAGTACTTC

clone size: NA
J gene: TRBJ2-3
V gene: TRBV12-3/TRBV12-4
D gene: TRBD2
CDR3 protein: CASSVTSGGSDTQYF
CDR3 DNA: TGTGCCAGCAGCGTGACTAGCGGGGGGTCAGATACGCAGTATTTT

clone size: few
J gene: TRBJ2-7
V gene: TRBV24-1
D gene: NA
CDR3 protein: CATSEDDLREQYF
CDR3 DNA: TGTGCCACCAGTGAGGACGACCTCCGCGAGCAGTACTTC

clone size: few
J gene: TRBJ2-5
V gene: TRBV24-1
D gene: NA
CDR3 protein: CATSGTDQETQYF
CDR3 DNA: TGTGCCACCAGTGGGACAGATCAAGAGACCCAGTACTTC

clone size: few
J gene: TRBJ2-7
V gene: TRBV4-3
D gene: TRBD2
CDR3 protein: CASSQEGGLAGSYEQYF
CDR3 DNA: TGCGCCAGCAGCCAAGAAGGCGGACTAGCGGGGTCCTACGAGCAGTACTTC

clone size: NA
J gene: TRBJ1-2
V gene: TRBV10-3
D gene: TRBD1
CDR3 protein: CAISESGQGTYGYTF
CDR3 DNA: TGTGCCATCAGTGAGTCGGGACAGGGTACCTATGGCTACACCTTC

clone size: NA
J gene: TRBJ1-1
V gene: TRBV5-6
D gene: NA
CDR3 protein: CASSGRRGWNTEAFF
CDR3 DNA: TGTGCCAGCAGCGGCCGGCGGGGGTGGAACACTGAAGCTTTCTTT

clone size: many
J gene: TRBJ2-5
V gene: TRBV7-7
D gene: TRBD1
CDR3 protein: CASSDTGGETQYF
CDR3 DNA: TGTGCCAGCAGCGATACAGGGGGAGAGACCCAGTACTTC

clone size: many
J gene: TRBJ1-4
V gene: TRBV29-1
D gene: NA
CDR3 protein: CSVEQATNEKLFF
CDR3 DNA: TGCAGCGTGGAGCAAGCAACTAATGAAAAACTGTTTTTT

clone size: few
J gene: TRBJ2-1
V gene: TRBV29-1
D gene: NA
CDR3 protein: CSAEGLQDEAYNEQFF
CDR3 DNA: TGCAGCGCCGAAGGGCTGCAAGATGAAGCCTACAATGAGCAGTTCTTC

clone size: NA
J gene: TRBJ1-4
V gene: TRBV7-9
D gene: NA
CDR3 protein: CASSQLTNRGGEKLFF
CDR3 DNA: TGTGCCAGCAGCCAGTTGACAAACCGGGGTGGCGAAAAACTGTTTTTT

clone size: medium-sized
J gene: TRBJ1-2
V gene: TRBV9
D gene: NA
CDR3 protein: CASSAARSRGYGYTF
CDR3 DNA: TGTGCCAGCAGCGCCGCCCGGAGTAGGGGATATGGCTACACCTTC

clone size: few
J gene: TRBJ2-1
V gene: TRBV6-2/TRBV6-3
D gene: NA
CDR3 protein: CATQGVNYNEQFF
CDR3 DNA: TGTGCCACTCAAGGGGTCAACTACAATGAGCAGTTCTTC

clone size: NA
J gene: TRBJ2-5
V gene: TRBV7-2
D gene: TRBD2
CDR3 protein: CASSPGLEGETQYF
CDR3 DNA: TGTGCCAGCAGCCCCGGACTAGAGGGTGAGACCCAGTACTTC

clone size: NA
J gene: TRBJ1-2
V gene: TRBV6-1
D gene: NA
CDR3 protein: CASSPTRNYGYTF
CDR3 DNA: TGTGCCAGCAGCCCTACTAGAAACTATGGCTACACCTTC

clone size: NA
J gene: TRBJ2-7
V gene: TRBV7-2
D gene: TRBD1
CDR3 protein: CASSGTGGGLYEQYF
CDR3 DNA: TGTGCCAGCAGCGGGACAGGCGGAGGGCTCTACGAGCAGTACTTC

clone size: NA
J gene: TRBJ1-4
V gene: TRBV7-2
D gene: NA
CDR3 protein: CASSPGAGARGKLFF
CDR3 DNA: TGTGCCAGCAGCCCAGGGGCAGGGGCCAGAGGAAAACTGTTTTTT

clone size: many
J gene: TRBJ2-4
V gene: TRBV12-3/TRBV12-4
D gene: TRBD1
CDR3 protein: CASSLTGADIQYF
CDR3 DNA: TGTGCCAGCAGTTTGACAGGGGCGGACATTCAGTACTTC

clone size: NA
J gene: TRBJ2-4
V gene: TRBV27
D gene: NA
CDR3 protein: CACRGAKNIQYF
CDR3 DNA: TGTGCCTGCCGGGGAGCCAAAAACATTCAGTACTTC

clone size: NA
J gene: TRBJ2-7
V gene: TRBV12-3/TRBV12-4
D gene: TRBD2
CDR3 protein: CASSFSGGLNYEQYF
CDR3 DNA: TGTGCCAGCAGTTTTTCGGGAGGCCTCAACTACGAGCAGTACTTC

clone size: many
J gene: TRBJ2-1
V gene: TRBV7-2
D gene: TRBD1
CDR3 protein: CASSLQGEEYNEQFF
CDR3 DNA: TGTGCCAGCAGCCTACAGGGGGAAGAGTACAATGAGCAGTTCTTC

clone size: few
J gene: TRBJ2-3
V gene: TRBV7-2
D gene: NA
CDR3 protein: CASSSVRGTDTQYF
CDR3 DNA: TGTGCCAGCAGCTCTGTTAGGGGTACAGATACGCAGTATTTT